These 8 T cell receptor beta chains came from one sample sequenced in a study of technical replicates of blood from a handful of donors. The table came from immunoSEQ multiplex PCR; TCRdb's copy has only in-frame clones and leaves some out. This repertoire shows about 61,000 clones, roughly 97% found once; its top ten account for about 0.2%. Sequencing was carried out using T cells isolated from PBMCs. The receptors originated from a human donor in good health.

The sample holds one count of this clone. The chain links TRBV9 to TRBJ2-2; 7 nucleotides line up with TRBD1. This CDR3 spans 16 amino acids. V shed 0 bases, J shed 4 bases, and the junction held 6 bases outside the gene matches. Looked up from germline, CDR1 is SGDLS and CDR2 is YYNGEE. The CDR3 sequence is CASSVEKGAGTGELFF. CDR3 DNA sequence: TGTGCCAGCAGCGTAGAAAAGGGGGCGGGCACCGGGGAGCTGTTTTTT.

The chain combines TRBV7-2 with TRBJ2-1; 7 nucleotides line up with TRBD2. Germline V gene lookup returns CDR1 SGHTA and CDR2 FQGNSA. The V gene end was trimmed by 0 bases and the J gene end by 9 bases; junction bases not matched to a gene: 8. The CDR3 totals 15 residues. In DNA, the CDR3 is TGTGCCAGCAGCTTAGCGCTCGGGAGGAGGGTTGAGCAGTTCTTC. Translated, it gives CASSLALGRRVEQFF.

The V and J genes are TRBV9 and TRBJ1-6; D not certain. Trimming took off 0 bases at V and 7 bases at J, with 14 bases between the two ends. Germline CDR1 is SGDLS and CDR2 is YYNGEE. CDR3 length: 16 amino acids. CDR3: CASSVGGTESNSPLHF. Here the CDR3 DNA reads TGTGCCAGCAGCGTAGGTGGAACAGAGTCCAATTCACCCCTCCACTTT.

This chain uses TRBV7-9 with TRBJ1-1; weak D call: TRBD1 (6 bases). Trimming removed 7 bases at V and 4 bases at J, with 13 bases between. The CDR3 length is 13 residues. Germline CDR1 reads SEHNR; CDR2 reads FQNEAQ (reference sequence). The CDR3 reads CASIGGGGTEAFF. The CDR3 DNA follows: TGTGCCAGCATAGGGGGAGGGGGCACTGAAGCTTTCTTT.

This chain joins TRBV7-9 and TRBJ2-5; 7 bases fit TRBD1. Germline lookup yields CDR1 SEHNR and CDR2 FQNEAQ (reference sequence). The CDR3 length is 14 residues. V dropped 4 bases and J dropped 10; count of bases not matched to a gene: 12. CDR3 sequence (DNA): TGTGCCAGCAGCTCAAGAGACAGGGCCGGGGACCAGTACTTC. The encoded protein is CASSSRDRAGDQYF.

This clone was recorded only once. The rearrangement uses TRBV6-1 and TRBJ2-1, with D possibly matching TRBD1 (6 bases). From germline, CDR1 is MNHNS and CDR2 SASEGT. The CDR3 is made up of 12 amino acids. Trimming left V 5 bases short and J 7 bases short, with 9 bases between. CDR3 region: CASSPTGNEQFF. The DNA for the CDR3 is TGTGCCAGCAGTCCTACAGGGAATGAGCAGTTCTTC.

The table lists this clone with a count of one. Its ends do not fully match the called genes, so a read error is possible. The rearrangement joins TRBV18 to TRBJ1-2; 7 bases align to TRBD1. The V gene's germline CDR1 is KGHSH and CDR2 LQKENI. The CDR3 has 13 residues. The DNA of the CDR3 is TGTGCCAGCCCACCCTCGGACAGGCATGGCTACACCTTC. Translation gives CASPPSDRHGYTF.

This clone was seen only once. This chain uses TRBV5-1 with TRBJ1-1; TRBD1 matches 8 bases. V dropped 0 bases and J dropped 4; count of bases not matched to a gene: 8. The CDR3 is 16 residues long. Germline CDR1 is SGHRS and CDR2 is YFSETQ. In DNA, the CDR3 is TGCGCCAGCAGCTTGGTTACAGGGGGGAGGCCCACTGAAGCTTTCTTT. This gives the protein CASSLVTGGRPTEAFF.